This TCR beta chain was found in a study of blood T cell repertoires in COVID-19 (dated by TCRdb to the early 2020s). About the study as a whole: Samples from collaborators originated in the United States, Italy and Spain and spanned both the acute and convalescent phases of COVID-19. The material from the prospective study consisted of cDNA or gDNA derived from T cells, B-cell-depleted T cells, or PBMCs. The sample metadata nearly always contained a de-identified subject ID, COVID-19 status, age in years and sex. A freely available public database, intended as a resource for researchers studying the immune response to SARS-CoV-2, is where the repertoires were released. The dataset comprised deeply sampled blood TCRbeta repertoires from subjects exposed to, actively infected with, or recovered from COVID-19. The samples were drawn from the first 160 participants of the ongoing ImmuneRACE study and from 950 to 1,500 subjects provided by 6 global collaborators. Where HLA class I and class II types were available, the types were taken from metadata supplied by the sample provider, not from assay-based typing. Study-wide conclusions, independent of this receptor: The amount of clinical and demographic metadata varied by source and participant and was provided uncurated.

The immunoSEQ Assay, a bias-controlled multiplex PCR, was used to amplify TCRbeta CDR3 regions from genomic DNA. As for the authors' bioinformatics: The number of nucleated cells in each sample was estimated by amplification of reference gene primers within the assay. To quantify the absolute abundance of each unique TCRbeta CDR3 rearrangement, sequence reads were collapsed and filtered. Productive Simpson clonality was computed per sample as the square root of Simpson's diversity index over productive rearrangements. The table comes from immuneACCESS by way of TCRdb, which keeps in-frame sequences with V and J called. Part of the clones is missing from these tables; in studies checked, under half for an unresolved V gene and the rest for unknown reasons. That table furnishes V, J and clone size, whereas the DNA furnished D and trimming. Within this sample are around 200,000 clones, with over 75% of them counted one time only. The ten largest clonotypes hold 2.5% to 3% of the sample.

Notes on this clone: Its recognized antigen is unknown. No much larger clone is present one base from it, and per-base qualities are unavailable.

The collaborating institutions used their own protocols to collect whole blood in K2EDTA tubes. For TCRbeta analysis, collaborator samples were shipped as frozen whole blood, as isolated PBMCs, or as DNA extracted from either sample type. Including the terminal cysteine and phenylalanine, the CDR3 comprises 16 residues. The entry retains the CDR3 DNA only, 48 bases that are in frame from base 1. From the germline V gene (reference sequence), CDR1 is LNHNV and CDR2 is YYDKDF. V is cut by 5 bases and J by 0 bases, and the space between the germline ends is 15 bases. The sequence was obtained from a woman aged 80 or over with active or convalescent COVID-19. Recombination joined TRBV15 with TRBJ2-3, with a tentative D gene TRBD1 over 6 matching bases. The specimen sequenced was peripheral blood. The nucleotide sequence is TGTGCCACCAGCGGGGGCAATCGCCCTAGCACAGATACGCAGTATTTT. It specifies CATSGGNRPSTDTQYF.